This TCR beta chain derives from a study of blood T cell repertoires in COVID-19. Whole-study context: Some COVID-19 samples were acute and others convalescent; all came from the United States, Italy and Spain. T cells, B-cell-depleted T cells, or PBMCs supplied cDNA or gDNA.

The germline V gene has CDR1 SQVTM and CDR2 ANQGSEA. CDR3 size: 12 residues. In the original workflow: How many nucleated cells were present was estimated from reference gene primer amplification. Clones were read by immunoSEQ multiplex PCR, and TCRdb kept only the in-frame ones, dropping some. V and J calls plus clone size are reproduced from that table; the DNA served to infer D and trimming. This sample yields under 150,000 clones, of which approximately 80% are seen a single time; less than 5.5% belongs to the top ten. This clone was detected once. Specimen: peripheral blood. This clonotype was sampled from a woman aged 45-60 years with acute or convalescent COVID-19. This chain joins TRBV29-1 and TRBJ1-3, with a tentative D call TRBD1 (6 bases). In DNA form, the CDR3 reads TGCACCTTTCAGGGGACTGGAAACACCATATATTTT. Protein product: CTFQGTGNTIYF.